Below, 19 T cell receptor beta chains from the same sample are listed, as sequenced in a study of molecular identifiers for immune sequencing clone quantification. TCRdb fed the PCR reads into MiXCR, producing one record per CDR3 protein. The sample has some 65,000 distinct CDR3 sequences; approximately 17% are singletons. The sample taken for sequencing was naive CD8+ T cells from blood, with Jurkat cell RNA spiked in. As for subset: FACS-sorted CD8+CD4-CCR7+CD45RA+ naive T cells. These receptors were collected from a human donor in good health. Some libraries in this study had Jurkat cell RNA spiked in.

This clonotype was picked up many times. J is TRBJ2-1 and V is TRBV30; TRBD2 aligns across 10 bases. V was clipped by 8 bases and J by 8 bases; unmatched bases: 12. The CDR3 extends over 14 amino acids. Germline V gives CDR1 GTSNPN, CDR2 SVGIG (reference sequence). The CDR3 DNA follows: TGTGCCGGGGAAGCGGGAGGGTTTAGGGATGAGCAGTTCTTC. Amino acid sequence: CAGEAGGFRDEQFF.

This clonotype was counted many times. The chain couples TRBV11-2 to TRBJ2-7, with D uncertain. The CDR3 has 13 amino acids. Looked up from germline, CDR1 is SGHAT and CDR2 is FQNNGV. Trimming left V 1 base short and J 6 bases short, with 10 bases between. As DNA, the CDR3 is TGTGCCAGCAGCTTAGGGACCCAAACCGAGCAGTACTTC. This gives the protein CASSLGTQTEQYF.

This chain uses TRBV6-2 or TRBV6-3 with TRBJ2-1; the match to TRBD2 covers 8 bases. V lost 7 bases and J lost 5; bases outside the gene matches: 13. The CDR3 consists of 16 residues. The germline gives CDR1 MNHEY, CDR2 SVGEGT. The DNA for the CDR3 is TGTGCCAGCACAATCCTCAGCGGGAGATTTAACAATGAGCAGTTCTTC. Translation: CASTILSGRFNNEQFF.

A few counts support this clonotype. The V call is TRBV28, the J call TRBJ2-1; no clear D. CDR3 size: 15 residues. V was clipped by 6 bases and J by 8 bases, with 20 bases between them. The germline gives CDR1 MDHEN, CDR2 SYDVKM. The CDR3 DNA is TGTGCCAGCAGCCCCGTTGTAGGGTCTCTAGATGAGCAGTTCTTC. This codes for CASSPVVGSLDEQFF. The whole variable domain, remainder taken from reference TRBV28 and TRBJ2-1, is DVKVTQSSRYLVKRTGEKVFLECVQDMDHENMFWYRQDPGLGLRLIYFSYDVKMKEKGDIPEGYSVSREKKERFSLILESASTNQTSMYLCASSPVVGSLDEQFFGPGTRLTVL.

The V gene is TRBV13, the J gene TRBJ2-3, with unresolved D. The CDR3 is 15 residues long. Germline V gene lookup returns CDR1 PRHDT and CDR2 FYEKMQ (reference sequence). V was shortened by 0 bases and J by 0 bases, with 7 bases between the two germline ends. The chain's CDR3 is CASSLGAPSTDTQYF. For the CDR3, the DNA is TGTGCCAGCAGCTTAGGAGCGCCCAGCACAGATACGCAGTATTTT.

In this sample, this clonotype turned up many times. The V and J genes are TRBV13 and TRBJ2-7; no reliable D call. Germline loops: CDR1 PRHDT, CDR2 FYEKMQ (reference sequence). The CDR3 is made up of 11 amino acids. With 3 bases removed from V and 6 bases from J, the gap between germline ends came to 6 bases. The CDR3 coding sequence is TGTGCCAGCAGCTTTTCGGTCGAGCAGTACTTC. Amino acid sequence: CASSFSVEQYF.

The chain employs TRBV11-2 and TRBJ2-7; weak D call: TRBD2 (5 bases). Trimming left V 2 bases short and J 3 bases short, with 11 bases between. The CDR3 contains 14 residues. Germline values: CDR1 SGHAT, CDR2 FQNNGV. The CDR3 region is CASSLSPGNYEQYF. CDR3 nucleotides: TGTGCCAGCAGCTTAAGCCCGGGGAACTACGAGCAGTACTTC.

This clonotype was observed many times. The V and J genes are TRBV15 and TRBJ1-1, with D perhaps TRBD1 (5 bases). The V end was cut by 5 bases, the J end by 0 bases, with 13 bases between. This CDR3 is 15 amino acids long. Germline values: CDR1 LNHNV, CDR2 YYDKDF (reference sequence). For the CDR3, the DNA is TGTGCCACCAGCCCTCAGAGGGGTCTGAACACTGAAGCTTTCTTT. Translation gives CATSPQRGLNTEAFF.

This clonotype was counted at least ten times. This chain links TRBV9 with TRBJ2-6; D is unclear. Trimming cost V 5 bases and J 2 bases, with 5 bases left between them. CDR3 size: 13 residues. The germline V gene has CDR1 SGDLS and CDR2 YYNGEE. CDR3 nucleotide sequence: TGTGCCAGCAGTGCCCCTGGGGCCAACGTCCTGACTTTC. Its protein is CASSAPGANVLTF.

Comments on this clonotype: This clone may be a read error of a much larger clone one base away. The gene calls are TRBV7-9 and TRBJ2-7; D is unclear. CDR1 and CDR2 from the germline V gene are SEHNR and FQNEAQ (reference sequence). V lost 0 bases, J lost 3 bases, and 6 bases lay in between. This CDR3 comprises 13 residues. The CDR3 DNA reads as TGTGCCAGCAGCTTAGCGAAAAGCTACGAGCAGTACTTC. It yields the protein CASSLAKSYEQYF.

This clonotype was seen many times. This rearrangement joins TRBV30 to TRBJ2-1, with D hard to call. CDR3 length equals 12 residues. Trimming shortened V by 2 bases and J by 10 bases, and 12 bases separated the two germline ends. CDR1 is GTSNPN and CDR2 is SVGIG in the germline V gene (reference sequence). CDR3 nucleotides: TGTGCCTGGAGTTTTGCTGGGGTCGAGCAGTTCTTC. Its translation: CAWSFAGVEQFF. The full variable domain, with the rest looked up from reference TRBV30 and TRBJ2-1, is SQTIHQWPATLVQPVGSPLSLECTVEGTSNPNLYWYRQAAGRGLQLLFYSVGIGQISSEVPQNLSASRPQDRQFILSSKKLLLSDSGFYLCAWSFAGVEQFFGPGTRLTVL.

In its sample, this clonotype was seen many times. V usage is TRBV27 and J usage is TRBJ2-3; no firm D call. Germline V gene sequence: CDR1 MNHEY, CDR2 SMNVEV (reference sequence). The V and J ends lost 5 bases and 4 bases respectively, with 13 bases between them. This CDR3 region has 14 residues. Here the CDR3 reads CASSPPVVPDTQYF. CDR3 DNA: TGTGCCAGCAGTCCGCCCGTGGTCCCAGATACGCAGTATTTT.

The chain has TRBV6-5 and TRBJ1-1; no definite D call. The CDR3 length is 14 residues. CDR1 MNHEY and CDR2 SVGAGI come from the germline V gene. The V and J ends lost 4 bases and 5 bases respectively, with 14 bases between them. CDR3 sequence (DNA): TGTGCCAGCAGTTTACACGAGGGTGGGACTGAAGCTTTCTTT. Translation gives CASSLHEGGTEAFF.

This clonotype was seen repeatedly, ten times or more. V is TRBV4-1 and J is TRBJ1-5, with D possibly TRBD1 on 5 matching bases. The germline gives CDR1 MGHRA, CDR2 YSYEKL. V was pared by 1 base and J by 0 bases, with 7 bases between. This CDR3 has 15 residues. The CDR3 sequence is CASSQGTLSNQPQHF. CDR3 DNA: TGCGCCAGCAGCCAAGGGACACTTAGCAATCAGCCCCAGCATTTT.

J is TRBJ2-2 and V is TRBV27; D unclear. Germline assignment: CDR1 MNHEY and CDR2 SMNVEV (reference sequence). The germline V and J ends were trimmed by 7 bases and 2 bases, with 8 bases remaining between them. CDR3 size: 13 residues. DNA for the CDR3: TGTGCCAGCACCCGCTACAACACCGGGGAGCTGTTTTTT. It translates to CASTRYNTGELFF.

In its sample, this clonotype was seen once. A much larger clone sits a single nucleotide away, making a read error possible. The genes are TRBV6-2 or TRBV6-3 and TRBJ2-7; 9 nucleotides line up with TRBD2. This CDR3 comprises 19 residues. CDR1 and CDR2 from the germline V gene are MNHEY and SVGEGT. The V segment lost 0 bases and the J segment 3 bases; nucleotides outside the gene matches: 15. The CDR3 nucleotides are TGTGCCAGCAGTTACTCGTACGCGGGAGGGCCAGTAGCTCTCTACGAGCAGTACTTC. It is translated as CASSYSYAGGPVALYEQYF.

Points on this clonotype: It may be a read error: a sequence one base away is much more abundant. CDR3 coding DNA: TGTGCCAGCAGCTTCCTGGAATGGAACACCGGGAAGCTGTTTTTT. Translated: CASSFLEWNTGKLFF. The chain combines TRBV11-2 with TRBJ2-2; possible D gene TRBD2, 5 bases. The length of the CDR3 is 15 residues. The V gene's germline CDR1 is SGHAT and CDR2 FQNNGV.

This clonotype has at least ten counts. The chain uses TRBV27 and TRBJ2-7; 7 bases match TRBD1. The V gene end was trimmed by 6 bases and the J gene end by 1 base; junction bases not matched to a gene: 0. The length of the CDR3 is 12 residues. Looked up from germline, CDR1 is MNHEY and CDR2 is SMNVEV (reference sequence). The CDR3 loop reads CASRTGSYEQYF. CDR3 coding DNA: TGTGCCAGCAGGACAGGGTCCTACGAGCAGTACTTC.

There are many counts of this clonotype. V and J are TRBV5-6 and TRBJ1-1, with unresolved D. The CDR3 spans 14 residues. Germline V gene sequence: CDR1 SGHDT, CDR2 YYEEEE. Trimming left V 0 bases short and J 3 bases short, with 9 bases between. The CDR3 here is CASSLGGSDTEAFF. CDR3 sequence (DNA): TGTGCCAGCAGCTTGGGAGGCTCGGACACTGAAGCTTTCTTT.